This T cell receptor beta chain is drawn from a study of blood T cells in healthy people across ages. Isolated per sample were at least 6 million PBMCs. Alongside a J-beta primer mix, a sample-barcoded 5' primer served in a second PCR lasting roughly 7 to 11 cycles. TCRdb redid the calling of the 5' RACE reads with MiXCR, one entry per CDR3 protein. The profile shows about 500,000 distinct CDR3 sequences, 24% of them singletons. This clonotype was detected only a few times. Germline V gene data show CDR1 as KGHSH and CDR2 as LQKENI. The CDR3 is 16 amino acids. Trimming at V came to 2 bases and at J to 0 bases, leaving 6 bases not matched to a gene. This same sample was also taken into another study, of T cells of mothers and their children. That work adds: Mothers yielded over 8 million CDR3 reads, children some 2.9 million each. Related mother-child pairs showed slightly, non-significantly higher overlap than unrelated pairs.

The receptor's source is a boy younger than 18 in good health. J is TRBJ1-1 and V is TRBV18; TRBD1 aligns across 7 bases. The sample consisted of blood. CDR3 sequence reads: CASSPGSRGMNTEAFF. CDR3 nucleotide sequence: TGTGCCAGCTCACCAGGAAGCAGGGGGATGAACACTGAAGCTTTCTTT.